The 24 T cell receptor beta chains below all came from one sample that was sequenced in a study of OX40 agonist ivuxolimab in advanced cancers. The data were produced by immunoSEQ multiplex PCR, yet TCRdb's version contains in-frame clones alone and is incomplete. The sample has over 80,000 clones, 80% to 95% seen once. The input for sequencing was CD4+ or CD8+ T cells sorted from blood, taken in a trial of the OX40 agonist ivuxolimab. The receptor source for this set is an adult with an advanced solid tumor such as melanoma, head and neck, liver or kidney cancer.

This chain joins TRBV6-5 and TRBJ1-2; D uncertain. CDR1 is MNHEY, CDR2 SVGAGI, per germline. V gave up 5 bases and J gave up 3 bases, with 13 bases separating them. This CDR3 is 14 amino acids long. In DNA form, the CDR3 reads TGTGCCAGCAGTGAAGAGCCAAGGTACTATGGCTACACCTTC. It yields the protein CASSEEPRYYGYTF.

V and J are TRBV5-6 and TRBJ1-6, with unresolved D. The CDR3 spans 14 residues. V lost 0 bases and J 7 bases, leaving 8 bases between the germline ends. The germline CDR1 and CDR2 sequences are SGHDT and YYEEEE. The chain's CDR3 is CASSLAGSNSPLHF. CDR3 nucleotides: TGTGCCAGCAGCTTGGCTGGGTCGAATTCACCCCTCCACTTT.

The chain carries TRBV5-8 and TRBJ2-1; maybe TRBD1 (6 bases). CDR3 length equals 15 residues. The germline V gene has CDR1 SGHTS and CDR2 YDEGEE. V shed 4 bases and J shed 4 bases, with 15 bases lying between them. CDR3 region: CASSLSGAPYNEQFF. The CDR3, as DNA: TGTGCCAGCAGCCTATCAGGGGCCCCGTACAATGAGCAGTTCTTC.

On this clone: An end of the junction does not agree with germline; a read error may underlie this. The rearrangement joins TRBV7-7 to TRBJ2-7, with 8 nucleotides matching TRBD1. Per germline, CDR1 SSHAT and CDR2 FNYEAQ (reference sequence). The CDR3 length is 14 residues. The CDR3 protein is CASSPDRVSYEQYF. The CDR3 bases are TGTGCTAGCAGCCCGGACAGGGTCTCCTACGAGCAGTACTTC.

The rearrangement joins TRBV6-5 to TRBJ1-1; no firm D call. The germline CDR1 and CDR2 sequences are MNHEY and SVGAGI. V was shortened by 8 bases and J by 4 bases, with 11 bases between the two germline ends. This CDR3 has 12 residues. CDR3 nucleotide sequence: TGTGCCAGCGGAGGAGTTGGCACTGAAGCTTTCTTT. The encoded protein is CASGGVGTEAFF.

The chain links TRBV27 to TRBJ2-7; D uncertain. From germline, CDR1 is MNHEY and CDR2 SMNVEV (reference sequence). The CDR3 consists of 15 residues. V dropped 5 bases and J dropped 0 bases, with 14 bases sitting between them. Written as DNA, the CDR3 is TGTGCCAGCAGTGAACGGGCGGATAGCTCCTACGAGCAGTACTTC. Translated, it gives CASSERADSSYEQYF.

This chain joins TRBV18 and TRBJ1-6; 9 nucleotides align to TRBD1. V dropped 3 bases and J dropped 5; count of bases not matched to a gene: 2. The CDR3 length is 15 residues. Germline-derived CDR1 and CDR2 are KGHSH and LQKENI. The CDR3 sequence: CASSPGQGNNSPLHF. DNA for the CDR3: TGTGCCAGCTCACCGGGACAGGGAAATAATTCACCCCTCCACTTT.

The CDR3: CASSVLGQGASEQYF. The CDR3 DNA sequence: TGTGCCAGCAGCGTCCTGGGACAGGGGGCCTCCGAGCAGTACTTC. The rearrangement uses TRBV7-2 and TRBJ2-7; 12 nucleotides agree with TRBD1. Looked up from germline, CDR1 is SGHTA and CDR2 is FQGNSA. The CDR3 is made up of 15 amino acids. Trimming at V came to 5 bases and at J to 6 bases, leaving 8 bases not matched to a gene.

This chain links TRBV6-5 with TRBJ2-7; no firm D call. This CDR3 comprises 12 residues. Germline V gives CDR1 MNHEY, CDR2 SVGAGI. V shed 5 bases and J shed 2 bases, with 7 bases lying between them. The CDR3 DNA is TGTGCCAGCAGTGACGGGCCCTACGAGCAGTACTTC. Protein product: CASSDGPYEQYF.

This clone was seen just once. The rearrangement uses TRBV5-1 and TRBJ1-2; D possibly corresponds to TRBD1 (5 bases). This CDR3 has 13 residues. Trimming took off 0 bases at V and 8 bases at J, with 11 bases between the two ends. Germline loops: CDR1 SGHRS, CDR2 YFSETQ. CDR3 sequence reads: CASSLGGRGGYTF. CDR3 coding DNA: TGCGCCAGCAGCTTGGGGGGCCGTGGAGGCTACACCTTC. Supplemented by reference TRBV5-1 and TRBJ1-2, the full variable domain reads KAGVTQTPRYLIKTRGQQVTLSCSPISGHRSVSWYQQTPGQGLQFLFEYFSETQRNKGNFPGRFSGRQFSNSRSEMNVSTLELGDSALYLCASSLGGRGGYTFGSGTRLTVV.

This clone was observed once. The rearrangement links TRBV28 to TRBJ2-1, with 8 nucleotides matching TRBD1. Germline CDR1 reads MDHEN; CDR2 reads SYDVKM. The junction had 24 bases not matched to a gene; V was cut back by 8 bases and J by 9 bases. The CDR3 runs 18 residues. The CDR3 DNA follows: TGTGCCAGCTCCTATCCCACCAGAGGACAGGGAAATAGGGGTGAGCAGTTCTTC. It yields the protein CASSYPTRGQGNRGEQFF.

The chain has TRBV28 and TRBJ2-7, with 7 bases aligning to TRBD1. Trimming removed 1 base from V and 4 bases from J; junction bases left unmatched: 13. Looked up from germline, CDR1 is MDHEN and CDR2 is SYDVKM. There are 17 residues in the CDR3. The CDR3 is CASSLSPLGTVTYEQYF. The DNA for the CDR3 is TGTGCCAGCAGTTTATCCCCTCTGGGGACAGTGACTTACGAGCAGTACTTC. Full variable domain (rest looked up from reference TRBV28 and TRBJ2-7): DVKVTQSSRYLVKRTGEKVFLECVQDMDHENMFWYRQDPGLGLRLIYFSYDVKMKEKGDIPEGYSVSREKKERFSLILESASTNQTSMYLCASSLSPLGTVTYEQYFGPGTRLTVT.

This chain uses TRBV6-8 with TRBJ1-3; TRBD1 aligns across 7 bases. V lost 5 bases to trimming and J lost 0 bases; unmatched junction nucleotides: 7. The CDR3 contains 16 residues. Germline V gene lookup returns CDR1 MNHGY and CDR2 SAAAGT. The CDR3 spells CASSVRQGSSGNTIYF. Here the CDR3 DNA reads TGTGCCAGCAGTGTCCGACAGGGAAGCTCTGGAAACACCATATATTTT.

This clone was counted once. This chain joins TRBV7-9 and TRBJ2-7; a possible D gene is TRBD1 (5 bases). Germline CDR1 and CDR2: SEHNR and FQNEAQ (reference sequence). This CDR3 spans 13 amino acids. V was pared by 5 bases and J by 7 bases, with 15 bases between. Written as DNA, the CDR3 is TGTGCCAGCAGCGACCAGGGATGGGGAGAGCAGTACTTC. Its translation is CASSDQGWGEQYF.

This clone has a single count. V usage is TRBV7-9 and J usage is TRBJ1-1, with D maybe TRBD1 (5 bases). V lost 2 bases and J lost 8, with 12 bases in between. Germline CDR1 is SEHNR and CDR2 is FQNEAQ (reference sequence). This CDR3 is built from 13 residues. Here the CDR3 reads CASSLNSGAEAFF. The CDR3 DNA reads as TGTGCCAGCAGCTTAAATTCCGGGGCAGAAGCTTTCTTT.

The gene calls are TRBV27 and TRBJ2-7; 8 bases are a match to TRBD2. The CDR3 has 15 residues. The germline V gene has CDR1 MNHEY and CDR2 SMNVEV (reference sequence). The junction had 8 bases not matched to a gene; V was cut back by 2 bases and J by 5 bases. The CDR3 sequence is CASSLRRAGVDEQYF. CDR3 in DNA: TGTGCCAGCAGTTTACGCCGAGCGGGAGTTGACGAGCAGTACTTC.

The genes are TRBV6-6 and TRBJ2-3; TRBD1 might be the D (5 bases). Germline CDR1 is MNHNY and CDR2 is SVGAGI (reference sequence). This CDR3 contains 13 residues. The ends were cut back, 7 bases at V and 1 base at J, with 9 bases in the middle. The CDR3 is CASTGAGTDTQYF. The CDR3 DNA follows: TGTGCCAGCACTGGGGCGGGCACAGATACGCAGTATTTT.

The rearrangement joins TRBV23-1 to TRBJ2-5; D uncertain. TRBV23-1 belongs to the ORF category, with a function that is uncertain. The V and J ends lost 4 bases and 4 bases respectively, with 16 bases between them. This CDR3 region has 15 residues. CDR3 coding DNA: TGCGCCAGCAGTCCCCCAGACCTTTGGGGAGAGACCCAGTACTTC. Translation gives CASSPPDLWGETQYF.

This clone has a single count. A read error may account for a junction end that differs from germline. The rearrangement joins TRBV6-6 to TRBJ2-1; D remains ambiguous. The CDR3 totals 13 residues. Germline CDR1 and CDR2: MNHNY and SVGAGI (reference sequence). The CDR3 region is CAISESGRNEQFF. CDR3 bases: TGTGCCATCAGTGAGTCTGGACGCAATGAGCAGTTCTTC.

This clone was seen only once. J is TRBJ1-3 and V is TRBV29-1; D is possibly TRBD1 (6 bases). The CDR3 is 14 residues long. The V end lost 6 bases, the J end lost 0 bases, and 12 bases lay between the germline ends. CDR1 is SQVTM, CDR2 ANQGSEA, per germline. This chain's CDR3 is CSVWGLDSGNTIYF. CDR3 sequence (DNA): TGCAGCGTGTGGGGGCTAGACTCTGGAAACACCATATATTTT.

This chain links TRBV5-1 with TRBJ2-3; TRBD1 is a possible D gene (6 bases). Per the germline V gene, CDR1 is SGHRS and CDR2 is YFSETQ. CDR3 size: 16 residues. Trimming shortened V by 4 bases and J by 2 bases, and 17 bases separated the two germline ends. This chain's CDR3 is CASSVAGTSFTDTQYF. CDR3 sequence (DNA): TGCGCCAGCAGCGTCGCCGGGACATCATTCACAGATACGCAGTATTTT.

V gene TRBV11-2 combines with J gene TRBJ2-4; maybe TRBD2 (6 bases). Trimming shortened V by 3 bases and J by 6 bases, and 15 bases separated the two germline ends. Germline V gives CDR1 SGHAT, CDR2 FQNNGV. The CDR3 has 15 residues. CDR3: CASSLDRGRVNIQYF. The CDR3 DNA reads TGTGCCAGCAGCTTGGACCGGGGGAGAGTAAACATTCAGTACTTC.

The chain employs TRBV28 and TRBJ1-6; 9 bases match TRBD1. The V gene's germline CDR1 is MDHEN and CDR2 SYDVKM. The CDR3 extends over 14 amino acids. V was pared by 3 bases and J by 7 bases, with 1 base of the junction left unmatched. The CDR3 loop is CASSFGTGNSPLHF. CDR3 coding DNA: TGTGCCAGCAGTTTTGGGACAGGGAATTCACCCCTCCACTTT.

The genes are TRBV5-1 and TRBJ1-5; the D gene is possibly TRBD1 (5 bases). Trimming removed 2 bases at V and 6 bases at J, with 15 bases between. The CDR3 has 15 amino acids. From germline, CDR1 is SGHRS and CDR2 YFSETQ. This CDR3 is CASSFGTGGSQPQHF. As DNA, the CDR3 is TGCGCCAGCAGCTTCGGTACGGGGGGATCTCAGCCCCAGCATTTT.